The present entry profiles one T cell receptor beta chain with its context. This clonotype has a count of ten or more. What this receptor recognizes is not known. No base qualities exist here, and no much larger clone lies one base off it. Receptors were amplified or captured by RT-PCR. Sequenced using an Illumina HiSeq 2500. In-frame beta chains were kept once TCRdb had trimmed the public reads at Q25 with fastp and called clones with MiXCR. Each CDR3 protein gets just one entry, which takes the most common genes and DNA from the rows behind it. For this sample there are about 520,000 distinct CDR3 sequences; under 8.5% appear just once. The ten largest make up around 13% of the sample. The germline V gene (reference sequence) provides CDR1 MNHEY and CDR2 SMNVEV. The germline V end is reduced by 0 bases and the J end by 4 bases; junction bases left unmatched: 6. Counted from cysteine to phenylalanine, this CDR3 has 18 amino acids. Only the CDR3 portion is preserved as DNA: 54 bases, with reading frame beginning at the first base.

This specimen comes from a study of response to subunit inactivated influenza vaccine (dated by TCRdb to the late 2010s). Concerning the study at large: Deep quantitative profiling of the T cell receptor repertoire was used in the study to follow responses to a trivalent subunit inactivated influenza vaccine.

Here is what the overall study found, with its caveats: The authors proposed that each seasonal influenza vaccination may bring in only a limited number of new T cells.

This receptor was identified in a man aged 50-75 years who received an inactivated influenza vaccine. Donor details come from another sample of the same person, matched by shared clones. Here the chain combines TRBV27 and TRBJ2-4, with 13 middle bases fitting TRBD2. The source was PBMCs from blood, collected about 24 months after vaccination. CDR3 protein: CASSLSKGTSGKKNIQYF. The sequenced DNA is TGTGCCAGCAGTTTATCCAAGGGGACTAGCGGGAAAAAAAACATTCAGTACTTC.